These 26 T cell receptor beta chains came from one sample sequenced in a study of T-cell reconstitution after alpha-beta-depleted transplantation in children. Unique molecular identifiers were incorporated during preparation of the TCRbeta library. MiXCR, applied by TCRdb to the PCR reads, yields one record per CDR3 protein. This repertoire shows about 980,000 distinct CDR3 sequences, around 30% found once; its top ten account for over 25%. The material sequenced was PBMCs, mostly from graft donor cells, taken 360 days after TCRalphabeta/CD19-depleted stem cell transplant. These receptor sequences come from a boy less than two years old who had a stem cell transplant for SCID, so the T cells may come from the graft donor.

This clonotype has just a few counts. At one of its ends the junction is not consistent with the germline gene, which may arise from a read error. The rearrangement joins TRBV2 to TRBJ2-5; 10 bases are shared with TRBD2. Germline lookup yields CDR1 SNHLY and CDR2 FYNNEI. CDR3 length equals 10 residues. The CDR3 here is CASRGTSVHF. The CDR3 region has the DNA TGTGCCAGCAGAGGGACTAGCGTACACTTC.

V usage is TRBV5-5 and J usage is TRBJ2-3, with 7 bases fitting TRBD1. The germline CDR1 and CDR2 sequences are SGHKS and YYEKEE (reference sequence). The trim removed 0 bases at V and 6 bases at J, leaving 7 bases unmatched. The CDR3 is 15 residues long. The CDR3 region has the DNA TGTGCCAGCAGCTTGGCCGACCGGACAGGTGATACGCAGTATTTT. Translation gives CASSLADRTGDTQYF.

This chain uses TRBV28 with TRBJ2-1; 7 positions match TRBD1. The CDR3 contains 14 residues. Germline V gives CDR1 MDHEN, CDR2 SYDVKM. The J segment lost 2 bases and the V segment lost 6 bases, leaving 4 bases of the junction unmatched. The CDR3 loop reads CASRTGAAYNEQFF. CDR3 DNA: TGTGCCAGCAGAACAGGGGCGGCCTACAATGAGCAGTTCTTC.

This clonotype was observed a few times. V usage is TRBV4-3 and J usage is TRBJ1-2, with TRBD1 as a possible D gene (5 bases). The V gene lost 4 bases and the J gene lost 7 bases, with 13 bases spanning the gap. The CDR3 covers 13 residues. Germline V CDR1 and CDR2: LGHNA, YSLEER. CDR3: CASSRKGTLGYTF. The CDR3 DNA reads TGCGCCAGCAGCCGTAAGGGGACTCTTGGCTACACCTTC.

The chain recombines TRBV20-1 with TRBJ2-5; 7 positions match TRBD1. V was pared by 3 bases and J by 5 bases, with 6 bases of the junction left unmatched. In germline, CDR1 is DFQATT, CDR2 SNEGSKA (reference sequence). The CDR3 has 13 amino acids. CDR3 nucleotides: TGCAGTGCTAGGACAGGGAAAACGGAGACCCAGTACTTC. This encodes CSARTGKTETQYF.

The V call is TRBV10-3, the J call TRBJ2-1; 11 nucleotides agree with TRBD1. Germline CDR1 is ENHRY and CDR2 is SYGVKD. The J segment lost 3 bases and the V segment lost 10 bases, leaving 11 bases of the junction unmatched. CDR3 size: 16 residues. This CDR3 reads CATKEGQGEIYNEQFF. The CDR3 DNA follows: TGTGCCACCAAGGAGGGACAGGGGGAGATCTACAATGAGCAGTTCTTC.

The chain employs TRBV4-1 and TRBJ2-3, with D possibly matching TRBD2 (6 bases). The V gene's germline CDR1 is MGHRA and CDR2 YSYEKL. The CDR3 length is 17 residues. Trimming took 0 bases from V and 4 from J, leaving 17 bases between them. The CDR3 loop is CASSQEGKRAYPDTQYF. The CDR3 DNA reads TGCGCCAGCAGCCAAGAGGGCAAGCGGGCTTACCCAGATACGCAGTATTTT.

This clonotype was seen more than once but under ten times. This rearrangement joins TRBV2 to TRBJ2-4; D perhaps matches TRBD2 (5 bases). V was cut by 3 bases and J by 1 base, with 19 bases left in between. In germline, CDR1 is SNHLY, CDR2 FYNNEI. This CDR3 is built from 18 residues. The CDR3 nucleotides are TGTGCCAGCAGTGATTCGGGGAGACGGACGATCGCCAAAAACATTCAGTACTTC. Protein sequence: CASSDSGRRTIAKNIQYF.

The genes are TRBV18 and TRBJ1-2; no reliable D call. The V gene lost 1 base and the J gene lost 4 bases, with 7 bases spanning the gap. This CDR3 has 13 residues. CDR1 is KGHSH and CDR2 is LQKENI in the germline V gene. CDR3 sequence: CASSPQDPYGYTF. As DNA, the CDR3 is TGTGCCAGCTCACCACAAGACCCCTATGGCTACACCTTC.

The chain employs TRBV10-3 and TRBJ2-3; D possibly corresponds to TRBD2 (7 bases). Germline loops: CDR1 ENHRY, CDR2 SYGVKD. Trimming removed 5 bases from V and 0 bases from J, with 9 bases in between. The CDR3 is 14 residues long. The CDR3 DNA is TGTGCCATCAGTCGGGGGGCTAGCACAGATACGCAGTATTTT. Translated, it gives CAISRGASTDTQYF.

This clonotype was observed a handful of times. The chain uses TRBV20-1 and TRBJ2-7; D unclear. The CDR3 runs to 12 residues. The germline CDR1 and CDR2 sequences are DFQATT and SNEGSKA (reference sequence). The V end was cut by 1 base, the J end by 3 bases, with 7 bases between. CDR3 DNA sequence: TGCAGTGCTAGAGTCCTGGACTACGAGCAGTACTTC. This codes for CSARVLDYEQYF.

The table lists this clonotype with a few counts. The chain joins TRBV5-1 to TRBJ1-4, with D maybe TRBD1 (6 bases). CDR3 length equals 15 residues. Trimming removed 4 bases at V and 6 bases at J, with 16 bases between. Germline CDR1 and CDR2: SGHRS and YFSETQ. The CDR3 DNA is TGCGCCAGCAGCCCAACGGGGGCAGGGGATGAAAAACTGTTTTTT. Protein product: CASSPTGAGDEKLFF.

The chain combines TRBV4-1 with TRBJ1-4, with D maybe TRBD1 (5 bases). The CDR3 is 15 amino acids. Trimming removed 3 bases from V and 5 bases from J, with 13 bases in between. Germline CDR1 is MGHRA and CDR2 is YSYEKL. The CDR3 loop reads CASSHVAGTNEKLFF. Written as DNA, the CDR3 is TGCGCCAGCAGCCATGTTGCAGGGACCAATGAAAAACTGTTTTTT.

The chain uses TRBV12-3 or TRBV12-4 and TRBJ2-1; perhaps TRBD2 as D (6 bases). Deletions cut 1 base from V and 6 bases from J, with 13 bases between. This CDR3 has 15 amino acids. The CDR3, as DNA: TGTGCCAGCAGTTTAGGCAGGAAGGGAGGCAATGAGCAGTTCTTC. Translation gives CASSLGRKGGNEQFF.

The chain recombines TRBV4-1 with TRBJ2-3; D possibly corresponds to TRBD1 (7 bases). Trimming shortened V by 4 bases and J by 4 bases, and 15 bases separated the two germline ends. The CDR3 length is 15 residues. Germline assignment: CDR1 MGHRA and CDR2 YSYEKL. The CDR3 sequence: CASSPGGRSADTQYF. CDR3 sequence (DNA): TGCGCCAGCAGCCCAGGGGGGCGCTCGGCAGATACGCAGTATTTT.

The chain links TRBV6-5 to TRBJ2-2; no firm D call. The CDR3 length is 16 residues. The ends were cut back, 0 bases at V and 4 bases at J, with 12 bases in the middle. Looked up from germline, CDR1 is MNHEY and CDR2 is SVGAGI. The CDR3 is CASSYSVTEPTGELFF. The CDR3 DNA sequence: TGTGCCAGCAGTTACTCGGTCACAGAACCCACCGGGGAGCTGTTTTTT.

This clonotype was seen more than once but under ten times. This sequence joins TRBV6-1 and TRBJ2-5; D gene ambiguous. Germline-derived CDR1 and CDR2 are MNHNS and SASEGT. Trimming took 5 bases from V and 1 from J, leaving 11 bases between them. CDR3 length: 14 amino acids. CDR3 amino acids: CASSRSPSQETQYF. The CDR3 nucleotides are TGTGCCAGCAGTAGGAGTCCCAGCCAAGAGACCCAGTACTTC.

This CDR3 is CASSLPVTGRREKLFF. CDR3 nucleotide sequence: TGTGCCAGCAGCTTACCGGTGACAGGGAGGCGTGAAAAACTGTTTTTT. The chain links TRBV7-2 to TRBJ1-4; 7 bases line up with TRBD1. The CDR3 is 16 residues long. Germline CDR1 is SGHTA and CDR2 is FQGNSA. With 2 bases clipped from V and 7 bases from J, the junction kept 10 bases outside the gene matches.

This clonotype was counted only a few times. The chain recombines TRBV28 with TRBJ1-1; tentative D call: TRBD1 (6 bases). V lost 6 bases to trimming and J lost 3 bases, with 11 bases between them. The CDR3 is 13 residues long. The germline gives CDR1 MDHEN, CDR2 SYDVKM. CDR3: CASRGAGHTEAFF. CDR3 nucleotides: TGTGCCAGCAGGGGGGCGGGACACACTGAAGCTTTCTTT.

V usage is TRBV7-8 and J usage is TRBJ2-3; 8 positions match TRBD1. Germline trimming cut 3 bases from V and 2 bases from J; bases unmatched to any gene: 4. In germline, CDR1 is SGHVS, CDR2 FQNEAQ. The CDR3 totals 15 residues. The DNA for the CDR3 is TGTGCCAGCAGCTTTTGGGACAGGCCCACAGATACGCAGTATTTT. This translates into CASSFWDRPTDTQYF. Full variable domain (outside the CDR3, taken from reference TRBV7-8 and TRBJ2-3): GAGVSQSPRYKVAKRGQDVALRCDPISGHVSLFWYQQALGQGPEFLTYFQNEAQLDKSGLPSDRFFAERPEGSVSTLKIQRTQQEDSAVYLCASSFWDRPTDTQYFGPGTRLTVL.

The rearrangement joins TRBV20-1 to TRBJ1-6; unclear D gene. The CDR3 consists of 13 residues. Looked up from germline, CDR1 is DFQATT and CDR2 is SNEGSKA (reference sequence). Between the trimmed V and J ends, which lost 3 bases and 6 bases, there was a span of 9 bases. CDR3 DNA sequence: TGCAGTGCTAGGGGAGACGGTAATTCACCCCTCCACTTT. As protein: CSARGDGNSPLHF.

The table lists this clonotype with a few counts. The chain couples TRBV29-1 to TRBJ1-5; TRBD1 might be the D (5 bases). Germline lookup yields CDR1 SQVTM and CDR2 ANQGSEA. This CDR3 comprises 12 residues. The ends were cut back, 5 bases at V and 3 bases at J, with 8 bases in the middle. CDR3 in amino acids: CSVRGANQPQHF. The CDR3 DNA sequence: TGCAGCGTTCGAGGGGCCAATCAGCCCCAGCATTTT.

This clonotype was seen a single time. This rearrangement joins TRBV4-1 to TRBJ2-1, with D perhaps being TRBD1 or TRBD2 (5 bases each). CDR1 MGHRA and CDR2 YSYEKL come from the germline V gene. There are 17 residues in the CDR3. Between the trimmed V and J ends, which lost 0 bases and 2 bases, there was a span of 14 bases. As DNA, the CDR3 is TGCGCCAGCAGCCAAGAAGGTTCCGGGACCACCTACAATGAGCAGTTCTTC. This encodes CASSQEGSGTTYNEQFF.

Only a few counts were recorded for this clonotype. The chain links TRBV20-1 to TRBJ2-2, with TRBD1 identical over 8 bases. This CDR3 is built from 15 residues. Per germline, CDR1 DFQATT and CDR2 SNEGSKA (reference sequence). Unmatched junction bases numbered 9, after V lost 6 bases and J lost 3 bases. CDR3 residues: CSAFRGTGDTGELFF. CDR3 bases: TGCAGTGCATTTAGGGGGACAGGAGACACCGGGGAGCTGTTTTTT.

A remark on this clonotype: The CDR3 does not close with the conserved phenylalanine or tryptophan, likely indicating a read error. V is TRBV5-1 and J is TRBJ2-1; 8 bases are a match to TRBD2. This CDR3 spans 16 amino acids. The junction had 6 bases not matched to a gene; V was cut back by 0 bases and J by 4 bases. CDR1 SGHRS and CDR2 YFSETQ come from the germline V gene. The CDR3 DNA reads TGCGCCAGCAGCTTGGAAACGGGGGGGAAGTACAATGAGCAGTTCTAC. Residues: CASSLETGGKYNEQFY.

This clonotype was counted only a few times. V is TRBV12-3 or TRBV12-4 and J is TRBJ1-5, with 7 bases matching TRBD1. This CDR3 has 14 residues. V was clipped by 5 bases and J by 3 bases; unmatched bases: 4. CDR3 sequence (DNA): TGTGCCAGCAGTCGAGGACAGGACAATCAGCCCCAGCATTTT. Amino acid sequence: CASSRGQDNQPQHF.